The 20 T cell receptor beta chains below come from one sample, sequenced in a study of blood T cell repertoires in COVID-19. The assay was immunoSEQ multiplex PCR, and TCRdb's table has in-frame clones only and misses some. Of a few hundred thousand clones listed, around 87% were seen once; the top ten hold less than 9.5%. The sample comprised peripheral blood. These receptors originate from a woman in her forties or fifties who had recovered from COVID-19.

The rearrangement uses TRBV29-1 and TRBJ2-2, with TRBD2 matching over 10 bases. CDR1 is SQVTM, CDR2 ANQGSEA, per germline. CDR3 length: 17 residues. Losses at the gene ends were 2 bases for V and 4 bases for J; bases not matched to a gene: 10. CDR3 residues: CSVEPERGGPFTGELFF. Here the CDR3 DNA reads TGCAGCGTTGAACCCGAGCGGGGGGGCCCTTTCACCGGGGAGCTGTTTTTT.

The chain employs TRBV3-1 (or the pseudogene TRBV3-2) and TRBJ2-1; D gene uncertain. The CDR3 runs 14 residues. Germline assignment: CDR1 LGHDT and CDR2 YNNKEL (reference sequence). V was cut by 0 bases and J by 4 bases, with 7 bases left in between. The CDR3 loop reads CASSQESSYNEQFF. CDR3 DNA sequence: TGTGCCAGCAGCCAAGAGTCGAGTTACAATGAGCAGTTCTTC.

The rearrangement joins TRBV27 to TRBJ2-3; D possibly corresponds to TRBD2 (5 bases). V lost 5 bases and J lost 6, with 18 bases in between. Germline CDR1 and CDR2: MNHEY and SMNVEV (reference sequence). The CDR3 runs 15 residues. CDR3 amino acids: CASSALGLASDTQYF. CDR3 nucleotides: TGTGCCAGCAGTGCCTTGGGGTTAGCTAGCGATACGCAGTATTTT.

This chain uses TRBV7-8 with TRBJ2-5, with D hard to call. Trimming stripped 5 bases from V and 2 bases from J, with 6 bases between. Germline CDR1 SGHVS, CDR2 FQNEAQ. CDR3 length: 12 amino acids. CDR3 residues: CASSPTQETQYF. CDR3 coding DNA: TGTGCCAGCAGCCCTACGCAAGAGACCCAGTACTTC.

J is TRBJ1-5 and V is TRBV2, with D unresolved. Germline loops: CDR1 SNHLY, CDR2 FYNNEI. Trimming pared 0 bases from V and 4 bases from J, leaving 7 bases between. The CDR3 has 14 amino acids. The CDR3 nucleotides read TGTGCCAGCAGTGAAGCGCGTGTTAATCAGCCCCAGCATTTT. Protein: CASSEARVNQPQHF.

V gene TRBV18 combines with J gene TRBJ1-2, with 8 bases aligning to TRBD1. The CDR3 covers 18 residues. After removal of 3 bases from V and 2 bases from J, the junction contained 14 bases not matched to a gene. Germline CDR1 is KGHSH and CDR2 is LQKENI. The CDR3 DNA reads as TGTGCCAGCTCACCTATATCCCCAAAAGGACAGGGAAACTATGGCTACACCTTC. This translates into CASSPISPKGQGNYGYTF. Combining the CDR3 with reference TRBV18 and TRBJ1-2 gives the whole variable domain NAGVMQNPRHLVRRRGQEARLRCSPMKGHSHVYWYRQLPEEGLKFMVYLQKENIIDESGMPKERFSAEFPKEGPSILRIQQVVRGDSAAYFCASSPISPKGQGNYGYTFGSGTRLTVV.

This clone was counted a few times. The chain uses TRBV7-9 and TRBJ2-2; D ambiguous. This CDR3 has 12 residues. Germline values: CDR1 SEHNR, CDR2 FQNEAQ (reference sequence). Trimming removed 5 bases from V and 2 bases from J, with 3 bases in between. CDR3 DNA: TGTGCCAGCAGCCTAAACACCGGGGAGCTGTTTTTT. Its protein product is CASSLNTGELFF.

The J gene is TRBJ2-1, the V gene TRBV7-2; 14 nucleotides line up with TRBD2. This CDR3 spans 17 amino acids. V was clipped by 5 bases and J by 3 bases; unmatched bases: 6. CDR1 and CDR2 (germline): SGHTA, FQGNSA. The CDR3 DNA is TGTGCCAGCAGCAGACTAGCGGGGGGGACAAACTACAATGAGCAGTTCTTC. It translates to CASSRLAGGTNYNEQFF.

V is TRBV4-3 and J is TRBJ1-4, with TRBD1 matching 10 bases. V was pared by 4 bases and J by 8 bases, with 7 bases of the junction left unmatched. This CDR3 has 15 amino acids. Germline V gene sequence: CDR1 LGHNA, CDR2 YSLEER. The CDR3 DNA sequence: TGCGCCAGCAGCCTTGACAGGGGGCGCGGGGAAAAACTGTTTTTT. It encodes CASSLDRGRGEKLFF.

The table lists this clone with a count of one. J is TRBJ1-2 and V is TRBV6-2 or TRBV6-3; D not certain. Germline-derived CDR1 and CDR2 are MNHEY and SVGEGT. The CDR3 runs 12 residues. Trimming took off 6 bases at V and 8 bases at J, with 13 bases between the two ends. For the CDR3, the DNA is TGTGCCAGCAGCCCGCTTAACTTGGGCTACACCTTC. Encoded protein: CASSPLNLGYTF.

V and J are TRBV7-2 and TRBJ2-2, with TRBD1 matching over 7 bases. CDR3 length: 14 amino acids. Looked up from germline, CDR1 is SGHTA and CDR2 is FQGNSA. Losses at the gene ends were 5 bases for V and 4 bases for J; bases not matched to a gene: 4. The CDR3 loop reads CASSRGRGTGELFF. CDR3 bases: TGTGCCAGCAGCAGGGGGCGCGGCACCGGGGAGCTGTTTTTT.

CDR3 protein: CASSSITVRPGFRPDTQYF. CDR3 nucleotides: TGTGCCAGCAGTTCAATTACCGTAAGACCAGGGTTCCGCCCAGATACGCAGTATTTT. This chain uses TRBV28 with TRBJ2-3; TRBD1 is a possible D gene (5 bases). The CDR3 runs 19 residues. Germline CDR1 MDHEN, CDR2 SYDVKM. Deletions cut 4 bases from V and 4 bases from J, with 27 bases between. The variable domain in full, with the rest retrieved from reference TRBV28 and TRBJ2-3, is DVKVTQSSRYLVKRTGEKVFLECVQDMDHENMFWYRQDPGLGLRLIYFSYDVKMKEKGDIPEGYSVSREKKERFSLILESASTNQTSMYLCASSSITVRPGFRPDTQYFGPGTRLTVL.

This clone was detected a few times. V usage is TRBV7-9 and J usage is TRBJ2-2; no clear D. This CDR3 region has 13 residues. Germline CDR1 reads SEHNR; CDR2 reads FQNEAQ (reference sequence). Trimming took 4 bases from V and 0 from J, leaving 3 bases between them. The CDR3 nucleotides read TGTGCCAGCAGCTCAACGAACACCGGGGAGCTGTTTTTT. Encoded protein: CASSSTNTGELFF.

The chain has TRBV11-2 and TRBJ2-5, with 7 bases aligning to TRBD1. V gave up 4 bases and J gave up 5 bases; unmatched junction bases: 10. In germline, CDR1 is SGHAT, CDR2 FQNNGV. The CDR3 length is 15 residues. CDR3 loop: CASSWDSRTQETQYF. CDR3 nucleotide sequence: TGTGCCAGCAGCTGGGACAGTCGAACCCAGGAGACCCAGTACTTC.

V usage is TRBV3-1 (or the pseudogene TRBV3-2) and J usage is TRBJ1-4, with TRBD1 matching over 9 bases. CDR1 and CDR2 from the germline V gene are LGHDT and YNNKEL (reference sequence). This CDR3 has 17 residues. The V gene end was trimmed by 4 bases and the J gene end by 5 bases; junction bases not matched to a gene: 11. CDR3 in amino acids: CASSRDREAFLNEKLFF. CDR3 DNA sequence: TGTGCCAGCAGCCGGGACAGGGAGGCCTTCCTAAATGAAAAACTGTTTTTT.

This clone was seen a handful of times. V gene TRBV19 combines with J gene TRBJ2-1, with 11 bases that match TRBD2. The CDR3 loop spans 16 amino acids. Germline values: CDR1 LNHDA, CDR2 SQIVND (reference sequence). V shed 10 bases and J 4 bases; nucleotides not matched to a gene: 12. CDR3 in amino acids: CATTAILAGVYNEQFF. CDR3 bases: TGTGCCACTACCGCTATACTAGCGGGGGTTTACAATGAGCAGTTCTTC.

This chain links TRBV2 with TRBJ2-1; TRBD2 aligns across 7 bases. The CDR3 is 15 residues long. CDR1 and CDR2 (germline): SNHLY, FYNNEI. Trimming took 4 bases from V and 2 from J; bases not matched to a gene: 5. As DNA, the CDR3 is TGTGCCAGCAGTGTGGACGCGGGAGCCTACAATGAGCAGTTCTTC. Protein sequence: CASSVDAGAYNEQFF. Together with reference TRBV2 and TRBJ2-1, the CDR3 gives the full variable domain: EPEVTQTPSHQVTQMGQEVILRCVPISNHLYFYWYRQILGQKVEFLVSFYNNEISEKSEIFDDQFSVERPDGSNFTLKIRSTKLEDSAMYFCASSVDAGAYNEQFFGPGTRLTVL.

V is TRBV11-2 and J is TRBJ2-5, with D uncertain. The germline V and J ends were trimmed by 5 bases and 4 bases, with 5 bases remaining between them. The CDR3 extends over 11 amino acids. Germline V gene sequence: CDR1 SGHAT, CDR2 FQNNGV. Here the CDR3 DNA reads TGTGCCAGCAGCACTTTAGAGACCCAGTACTTC. It codes for CASSTLETQYF.

The table lists this clone with a count of one. The rearrangement uses TRBV7-3 and TRBJ2-5; possible D gene TRBD2, 5 bases. The V end lost 2 bases, the J end lost 3 bases, and 25 bases lay between the germline ends. Germline V gene data show CDR1 as SGHTA and CDR2 as FQGTGA. The CDR3 sequence is 19 residues long. The CDR3, as DNA: TGTGCCAGCAGCTTAGGCACGAAATACGGCGGGTCGCAAAAAGAGACCCAGTACTTC. Its translation: CASSLGTKYGGSQKETQYF.

This clone was seen just once. The gene calls are TRBV3-1 (or the pseudogene TRBV3-2) and TRBJ2-7, with D possibly matching TRBD2 (6 bases). This CDR3 has 17 residues. Germline values: CDR1 LGHDT, CDR2 YNNKEL (reference sequence). The V end lost 1 base, the J end lost 4 bases, and 20 bases lay between the germline ends. The CDR3 reads CASSQVIRGKGGYEQYF. The CDR3 DNA reads TGTGCCAGCAGCCAAGTGATTCGGGGGAAAGGAGGGTACGAGCAGTACTTC.